These 24 T cell receptor beta chains came from one sample sequenced in a study of control samples from healthy donors and cancer patients (dated by TCRdb to the early 2020s). Libraries were made using the immunoSEQ multiplex PCR assay. This is the immuneACCESS table as TCRdb keeps it, with only in-frame sequences that have V and J called. A part of the clones is gone; compared with another copy, unresolved V genes explain less than half, and the rest is unexplained. This sample comprises around 70,000 clones, over 80% of them detected only once. The ten biggest clones cover 15% to 18% of the sample. Source material: blood. Receptors originate from a man aged 60 to 69 in good health.

The chain links TRBV9 to TRBJ2-3; 11 bases agree with TRBD2. Germline-derived CDR1 and CDR2 are SGDLS and YYNGEE. V shed 6 bases, J shed 5 bases, and the junction held 14 bases outside the gene matches. CDR3 size: 17 residues. The CDR3 protein is CASTLDSGTSGKDTQYF. The CDR3 nucleotides are TGTGCCAGCACCCTTGATTCCGGGACTAGCGGAAAAGATACGCAGTATTTT.

This clone was counted a single time. The chain links TRBV18 to TRBJ2-7; D is uncertain. V was trimmed by 4 bases and J by 5 bases, leaving 6 bases between them. The length of the CDR3 is 11 residues. Germline V CDR1 and CDR2: KGHSH, LQKENI. The CDR3 loop reads CASSRADEQYF. DNA of the CDR3: TGTGCCAGCTCACGCGCAGACGAGCAGTACTTC.

The V and J genes are TRBV2 and TRBJ2-2, with D possibly being TRBD2 (6 bases). The V end was cut by 6 bases, the J end by 5 bases, with 16 bases between. Germline CDR1 and CDR2: SNHLY and FYNNEI. The CDR3 consists of 15 residues. The CDR3 region is CASRIGDFGTGELFF. CDR3 bases: TGTGCCAGCAGGATTGGGGACTTTGGGACCGGGGAGCTGTTTTTT.

This clone was seen a handful of times. The chain joins TRBV9 to TRBJ2-3; D is ambiguous. V lost 1 base, J lost 5 bases, and 8 bases lay in between. CDR1 and CDR2 from the germline V gene are SGDLS and YYNGEE. The CDR3 length is 13 residues. As DNA, the CDR3 is TGTGCCAGCAGCGTATCCTGGGGAGATACGCAGTATTTT. This codes for CASSVSWGDTQYF.

The rearrangement links TRBV11-1 to TRBJ2-7, with 8 nucleotides matching TRBD2. The CDR3 contains 16 residues. The V gene end was trimmed by 2 bases and the J gene end by 2 bases; junction bases not matched to a gene: 8. Germline assignment: CDR1 SGHAT and CDR2 FQDESV (reference sequence). The CDR3 sequence: CASSLSGGPKTYEQYF. Written as DNA, the CDR3 is TGTGCCAGCAGCTTATCGGGGGGGCCCAAGACCTACGAGCAGTACTTC. Drawing the rest from reference TRBV11-1 and TRBJ2-7, the complete variable domain is EAEVAQSPRYKITEKSQAVAFWCDPISGHATLYWYRQILGQGPELLVQFQDESVVDDSQLPKDRFSAERLKGVDSTLKIQPAELGDSAMYLCASSLSGGPKTYEQYFGPGTRLTVT.

V gene TRBV11-3 combines with J gene TRBJ2-2; possible D gene TRBD2, 6 bases. The germline V gene encodes CDR1 SGHNT and CDR2 YENEEA. The V end was cut by 4 bases, the J end by 1 base, with 13 bases between. The CDR3 covers 16 residues. The CDR3 nucleotides read TGTGCCAGCAGCTCCCGCCCGGGAGTGAACACCGGGGAGCTGTTTTTT. The encoded protein is CASSSRPGVNTGELFF. Looking up the rest from reference TRBV11-3 and TRBJ2-2 gives the full variable domain: EAGVVQSPRYKIIEKKQPVAFWCNPISGHNTLYWYLQNLGQGPELLIRYENEEAVDDSQLPKDRFSAERLKGVDSTLKIQPAELGDSAVYLCASSSRPGVNTGELFFGEGSRLTVL.

This clone appeared once. The genes are TRBV28 and TRBJ2-1, with 7 bases fitting TRBD1. The CDR3 covers 14 residues. CDR1 and CDR2 from the germline V gene are MDHEN and SYDVKM. The V segment lost 7 bases and the J segment 7 bases; nucleotides outside the gene matches: 10. CDR3 region: CASTLDRVTNEQFF. The DNA of the CDR3 is TGTGCCAGCACCCTCGACAGGGTTACGAATGAGCAGTTCTTC. The variable domain in full, completed from reference TRBV28 and TRBJ2-1, reads DVKVTQSSRYLVKRTGEKVFLECVQDMDHENMFWYRQDPGLGLRLIYFSYDVKMKEKGDIPEGYSVSREKKERFSLILESASTNQTSMYLCASTLDRVTNEQFFGPGTRLTVL.

The genes are TRBV7-9 and TRBJ2-1, with 12 bases lining up with TRBD1. The length of the CDR3 is 15 residues. Germline loops: CDR1 SEHNR, CDR2 FQNEAQ (reference sequence). After removal of 1 base from V and 11 bases from J, the junction contained 6 bases not matched to a gene. The CDR3 here is CASSLGGQGAFQQFF. In DNA, the CDR3 is TGTGCCAGCAGCTTAGGGGGACAGGGGGCGTTTCAGCAGTTCTTC.

The genes are TRBV5-1 and TRBJ1-1; weak D call: TRBD1 (5 bases). Per the germline V gene, CDR1 is SGHRS and CDR2 is YFSETQ. This CDR3 comprises 14 residues. Trimming took off 4 bases at V and 4 bases at J, with 14 bases between the two ends. The CDR3 DNA follows: TGCGCCAGCAGCGGAGGGACCATGGGCACTGAAGCTTTCTTT. The encoded protein is CASSGGTMGTEAFF.

This CDR3 reads CASSLVEGASNEKLFF. CDR3 coding DNA: TGTGCCAGCAGCTTAGTGGAGGGGGCTTCTAATGAAAAACTGTTTTTT. This chain connects TRBV7-2 to TRBJ1-4, with 7 positions matching TRBD1. This CDR3 comprises 16 residues. Germline V gives CDR1 SGHTA, CDR2 FQGNSA. The junction had 5 bases not matched to a gene; V was cut back by 1 base and J by 3 bases.

This clone occurred a few times. The genes are TRBV7-3 and TRBJ1-1, with no clear D. Germline V gene lookup returns CDR1 SGHTA and CDR2 FQGTGA. V lost 6 bases to trimming and J lost 0 bases, with 8 bases between them. CDR3 length: 13 amino acids. Written as DNA, the CDR3 is TGTGCCAGCAGTCGAATGTTGAACACTGAAGCTTTCTTT. It specifies CASSRMLNTEAFF.

The rearrangement links TRBV19 to TRBJ1-1; D uncertain. V shed 5 bases and J shed 8 bases, with 18 bases lying between them. The CDR3 extends over 14 amino acids. From germline, CDR1 is LNHDA and CDR2 SQIVND (reference sequence). CDR3 region: CASSFFGRNQEAFF. For the CDR3, the DNA is TGTGCCAGTAGTTTTTTTGGCCGAAATCAAGAAGCTTTCTTT.

The chain uses TRBV7-2 and TRBJ2-7; TRBD2 matches 9 bases. This CDR3 is 16 amino acids long. Germline V gives CDR1 SGHTA, CDR2 FQGNSA. The J segment lost 4 bases and the V segment lost 5 bases, leaving 12 bases of the junction unmatched. CDR3 amino acids: CASSQQATSGAYEQYF. In nucleotides, the CDR3 is TGTGCCAGCAGCCAACAAGCGACTAGCGGAGCATACGAGCAGTACTTC.

The chain is built from TRBV23-1 and TRBJ2-1; possibly TRBD2 for D (7 bases). TRBV23-1 is an ORF for which the function is uncertain. The CDR3 loop spans 15 amino acids. V lost 9 bases and J 8 bases, leaving 23 bases between the germline ends. The CDR3 protein is CARSGRGANQYEQFF. The CDR3 region has the DNA TGCGCCAGGAGCGGTCGGGGGGCGAATCAATATGAGCAGTTCTTC.

The V call is TRBV11-2, the J call TRBJ1-5; D not certain. CDR1 is SGHAT, CDR2 FQNNGV, per germline. This CDR3 is 15 amino acids long. Trimming cost V 5 bases and J 0 bases, with 11 bases left between them. This CDR3 is CASSPQDGSNQPQHF. The DNA of the CDR3 is TGTGCCAGCAGCCCCCAGGACGGTAGCAATCAGCCCCAGCATTTT.

The V and J genes are TRBV28 and TRBJ1-2; 8 nucleotides agree with TRBD1. From germline, CDR1 is MDHEN and CDR2 SYDVKM. V lost 6 bases and J lost 4; bases outside the gene matches: 7. The CDR3 totals 14 residues. CDR3 sequence: CASSQGAGGYGYTF. CDR3 sequence (DNA): TGTGCCAGCAGCCAGGGGGCGGGTGGCTATGGCTACACCTTC.

The rearrangement links TRBV3-1 (or the pseudogene TRBV3-2) to TRBJ2-3, with TRBD2 matching 9 bases. Germline trimming cut 4 bases from V and 5 bases from J; bases unmatched to any gene: 1. CDR3 length: 13 residues. Germline V gene lookup returns CDR1 LGHDT and CDR2 YNNKEL (reference sequence). CDR3 residues: CASSPLAGDTQYF. The DNA of the CDR3 is TGTGCCAGCAGCCCACTAGCGGGAGATACGCAGTATTTT.

This chain joins TRBV3-1 (or the pseudogene TRBV3-2) and TRBJ1-3; tentative D call: TRBD1 (5 bases). The CDR3 contains 15 residues. The germline gives CDR1 LGHDT, CDR2 YNNKEL (reference sequence). The V and J ends lost 1 base and 2 bases respectively, with 9 bases between them. CDR3 sequence (DNA): TGTGCCAGCAGCCAAGGGTTGACAGCTGGAAACACCATATATTTT. Residues: CASSQGLTAGNTIYF.

The V call is TRBV28, the J call TRBJ1-2, with no clear D. The germline V gene has CDR1 MDHEN and CDR2 SYDVKM. Trimming stripped 7 bases from V and 1 base from J, with 7 bases between. The CDR3 has 12 residues. The CDR3 is CASTTDNYGYTF. The CDR3 DNA is TGTGCCAGCACGACGGATAACTATGGCTACACCTTC.

J is TRBJ2-1 and V is TRBV29-1; TRBD2 matches 10 bases. V was pared by 8 bases and J by 1 base, with 5 bases of the junction left unmatched. Germline-derived CDR1 and CDR2 are SQVTM and ANQGSEA. The CDR3 loop spans 14 amino acids. The CDR3 loop reads CSPGLAFSYNEQFF. The CDR3 DNA reads as TGCAGCCCGGGACTAGCGTTTTCCTACAATGAGCAGTTCTTC.

In its sample, this clone was seen a few times. The chain has TRBV5-1 and TRBJ2-3; D call uncertain. Germline V CDR1 and CDR2: SGHRS, YFSETQ. The CDR3 sequence is 14 residues long. V was cut by 1 base and J by 3 bases, with 9 bases left in between. The CDR3 DNA is TGCGCCAGCAGCTTGTCCAGCCGTACAGATACGCAGTATTTT. The encoded protein is CASSLSSRTDTQYF.

V usage is TRBV6-1 and J usage is TRBJ1-2, with 7 bases identical to TRBD1. The CDR3 sequence is 15 residues long. CDR1 is MNHNS, CDR2 SASEGT, per germline. Germline trimming cut 2 bases from V and 4 bases from J; bases unmatched to any gene: 7. As DNA, the CDR3 is TGTGCCAGCAGTGAATTAACAGGGGATGCCTATGGCTACACCTTC. Its protein is CASSELTGDAYGYTF.

The chain employs TRBV9 and TRBJ1-1; D call uncertain. CDR1 SGDLS and CDR2 YYNGEE come from the germline V gene. The ends were cut back, 0 bases at V and 5 bases at J, with 11 bases in the middle. CDR3 size: 14 residues. The CDR3 spells CASSVGPEKTEAFF. The CDR3 nucleotides are TGTGCCAGCAGCGTAGGGCCGGAGAAAACTGAAGCTTTCTTT.

The sample holds one count of this clone. The chain employs TRBV7-3 and TRBJ1-6, with D maybe TRBD1 (5 bases). V was pared by 3 bases and J by 10 bases, with 13 bases between. CDR3 length: 14 residues. Looked up from germline, CDR1 is SGHTA and CDR2 is FQGTGA. CDR3 sequence: CASSLGSWGSPLHF. The CDR3 DNA follows: TGTGCCAGCAGCTTGGGGTCTTGGGGGTCACCCCTCCACTTT.